The 8 T cell receptor beta chains below were found in one sample sequenced in a study of T cell responses to AZD1222 COVID-19 vaccine. Sequencing used immunoSEQ multiplex PCR; TCRdb keeps in-frame clones, though not all of them. This table has fewer than 200,000 clones, approximately 89% appearing once. This specimen consisted of peripheral blood, obtained 28 days after the second AZD1222 dose. These receptors originate from an adult who received the AZD1222 COVID-19 vaccine.

This chain links TRBV7-9 with TRBJ2-6; 8 nucleotides align to TRBD1. CDR1 is SEHNR, CDR2 FQNEAQ, per germline (reference sequence). The CDR3 is 17 amino acids. Trimming at V came to 5 bases and at J to 1 base, leaving 7 bases not matched to a gene. The CDR3 nucleotides are TGTGCCAGCAGCCGTGCAGGGGGCTGGTCTGGGGCCAACGTCCTGACTTTC. This translates into CASSRAGGWSGANVLTF.

The chain couples TRBV5-1 to TRBJ2-3; D remains unclear. Germline lookup yields CDR1 SGHRS and CDR2 YFSETQ. V lost 2 bases, J lost 0 bases, and 7 bases lay in between. The CDR3 covers 14 residues. The CDR3 here is CASSFVLSTDTQYF. In DNA, the CDR3 is TGCGCCAGCAGCTTTGTACTGAGCACAGATACGCAGTATTTT.

This chain connects TRBV7-2 to TRBJ1-1; unclear D gene. The V gene's germline CDR1 is SGHTA and CDR2 FQGNSA. V was trimmed by 1 base and J by 1 base, leaving 7 bases between them. This CDR3 has 14 amino acids. The DNA for the CDR3 is TGTGCCAGCAGCTTAGGTTACCCGAACACTGAAGCTTTCTTT. Translated: CASSLGYPNTEAFF.

The chain carries TRBV30 and TRBJ2-1, with 7 bases matching TRBD2. CDR1 and CDR2 from the germline V gene are GTSNPN and SVGIG (reference sequence). This CDR3 contains 13 residues. V lost 2 bases to trimming and J lost 4 bases; unmatched junction nucleotides: 2. The CDR3 sequence: CAWSSGAYNEQFF. DNA for the CDR3: TGTGCCTGGAGTAGCGGGGCTTACAATGAGCAGTTCTTC.

This CDR3 reads CASSLDGTTYNEQFF. CDR3 in DNA: TGTGCCAGCAGCTTAGACGGGACAACCTACAATGAGCAGTTCTTC. J is TRBJ2-1 and V is TRBV11-2; possibly TRBD1 for D (6 bases). V was pared by 0 bases and J by 2 bases, with 8 bases between. The germline CDR1 and CDR2 sequences are SGHAT and FQNNGV. There are 15 residues in the CDR3.

V is TRBV18 and J is TRBJ1-2; D gene unclear. CDR3 length: 15 amino acids. Between the trimmed V and J ends, which lost 0 bases and 3 bases, there was a span of 11 bases. The germline V gene has CDR1 KGHSH and CDR2 LQKENI. DNA for the CDR3: TGTGCCAGCTCACCACCGGGCCAGACCTACTATGGCTACACCTTC. As protein: CASSPPGQTYYGYTF.

This clone was counted ten times or more. This chain uses TRBV27 with TRBJ2-3, with D hard to call. Germline-derived CDR1 and CDR2 are MNHEY and SMNVEV (reference sequence). Trimming shortened V by 2 bases and J by 5 bases, and 8 bases separated the two germline ends. The CDR3 extends over 13 amino acids. CDR3 amino acids: CASSLRRQDTQYF. The CDR3 nucleotides read TGTGCCAGCAGTTTACGGAGACAAGATACGCAGTATTTT.

The chain combines TRBV4-1 with TRBJ2-3, with 9 bases fitting TRBD2. Germline CDR1 is MGHRA and CDR2 is YSYEKL. After removal of 1 base from V and 5 bases from J, the junction contained 10 bases not matched to a gene. The CDR3 spans 17 residues. The CDR3 bases are TGCGCCAGCAGCCAAGTCGCGACTAGCGGCGGTAGAGATACGCAGTATTTT. Protein sequence: CASSQVATSGGRDTQYF.